Below, 20 T cell receptor beta chains from the same sample are listed, as sequenced in a study of cytomegalovirus exposure and HLA in healthy donors. Produced via immunoSEQ multiplex PCR; TCRdb's table is partial and in-frame only. The sample has over 150,000 clones, 84% seen once. The sequenced sample was PBMCs. The receptors originated from a woman younger than 45 in good health and CMV-seropositive.

The table lists this clone with many counts. This rearrangement joins TRBV9 to TRBJ2-1; D perhaps matches TRBD2 (5 bases). V was shortened by 4 bases and J by 0 bases, with 20 bases between the two germline ends. Germline V gene sequence: CDR1 SGDLS, CDR2 YYNGEE. The length of the CDR3 is 18 residues. This chain's CDR3 is CASSPSGYGSVSYNEQFF. The DNA for the CDR3 is TGTGCCAGCAGCCCCTCCGGATACGGTAGCGTCTCCTACAATGAGCAGTTCTTC.

The V gene is TRBV4-2, the J gene TRBJ2-7, with no clear D. This CDR3 has 14 amino acids. Per germline, CDR1 LGHNA and CDR2 YNFKEQ. V lost 10 bases and J lost 5, with 21 bases in between. For the CDR3, the DNA is TGTGCCACCGCACAAGTTAACACGGGTAACGAGCAGTACTTC. Encoded protein: CATAQVNTGNEQYF.

This chain connects TRBV7-6 to TRBJ2-7, with 13 bases fitting TRBD2. Germline assignment: CDR1 SGHVS and CDR2 FNYEAQ. Trimming removed 4 bases from V and 2 bases from J; junction bases left unmatched: 5. CDR3 length: 16 amino acids. The CDR3: CASSSPGTSGTYEQYF. The CDR3, as DNA: TGTGCCAGCAGCTCGCCCGGGACTAGCGGGACCTACGAGCAGTACTTC.

The chain employs TRBV27 and TRBJ2-3, with 13 bases fitting TRBD2. Germline CDR1 is MNHEY and CDR2 is SMNVEV (reference sequence). This CDR3 comprises 16 residues. The junction had 5 bases not matched to a gene; V was cut back by 3 bases and J by 5 bases. The CDR3 region is CASSLGLAGSEDTQYF. Here the CDR3 DNA reads TGTGCCAGCAGTTTGGGACTAGCGGGATCAGAAGATACGCAGTATTTT.

The CDR3: CASSQKDRGLYGYTF. CDR3 nucleotides: TGCGCCAGCAGCCAGAAGGACAGGGGTCTCTATGGCTACACCTTC. This chain uses TRBV4-1 with TRBJ1-2, with 9 bases fitting TRBD1. The CDR3 length is 15 residues. V shed 3 bases and J 4 bases; nucleotides not matched to a gene: 6. CDR1 MGHRA and CDR2 YSYEKL come from the germline V gene.

This chain uses TRBV6-6 with TRBJ1-2; 8 nucleotides match TRBD1. V lost 5 bases, J lost 2 bases, and 7 bases stayed unmatched. The CDR3 spans 15 residues. Germline V gene sequence: CDR1 MNHNY, CDR2 SVGAGI (reference sequence). CDR3: CASSNGQGINYGYTF. The CDR3 DNA follows: TGTGCCAGCAGTAACGGACAGGGTATAAACTATGGCTACACCTTC.

The chain uses TRBV2 and TRBJ1-1, with 10 nucleotides matching TRBD1. The ends lost 6 bases at V and 8 bases at J; junction bases unmatched: 12. The CDR3 consists of 15 residues. Germline CDR1 reads SNHLY; CDR2 reads FYNNEI. CDR3 coding DNA: TGTGCCAGCAGACGGGACAGGGGATCCCCGTCAGAAGCTTTCTTT. It encodes CASRRDRGSPSEAFF. The full variable domain, rest sourced from reference TRBV2 and TRBJ1-1, is EPEVTQTPSHQVTQMGQEVILRCVPISNHLYFYWYRQILGQKVEFLVSFYNNEISEKSEIFDDQFSVERPDGSNFTLKIRSTKLEDSAMYFCASRRDRGSPSEAFFGQGTRLTVV.

The gene calls are TRBV2 and TRBJ2-1, with TRBD2 identical over 9 bases. The CDR3 runs to 14 residues. Germline V gives CDR1 SNHLY, CDR2 FYNNEI. With 8 bases clipped from V and 3 bases from J, the junction kept 5 bases outside the gene matches. CDR3 nucleotide sequence: TGTGCCAGCCACGGGACTAGCAGCTACAATGAGCAGTTCTTC. Its translation is CASHGTSSYNEQFF.

V and J are TRBV5-4 and TRBJ2-7; TRBD1 matches at 12 bases. Germline CDR1 reads SGHNT; CDR2 reads YYREEE (reference sequence). The junction had 9 bases not matched to a gene; V was cut back by 4 bases and J by 4 bases. There are 16 residues in the CDR3. This CDR3 reads CASSKAGQGALYEQYF. The CDR3 DNA sequence: TGTGCCAGCAGCAAAGCGGGACAGGGGGCTTTGTACGAGCAGTACTTC.

This clone occurred a few times. The V gene is TRBV27, the J gene TRBJ1-5, with TRBD1 as a possible D gene (5 bases). The CDR3 covers 13 residues. From germline, CDR1 is MNHEY and CDR2 SMNVEV (reference sequence). V dropped 4 bases and J dropped 7 bases, with 11 bases sitting between them. CDR3 coding DNA: TGTGCCAGCAGTTGGGCAGGGAACCAGCCCCAGCATTTT. Its protein is CASSWAGNQPQHF.

The gene calls are TRBV2 and TRBJ2-5; 8 bases map to TRBD1. CDR1 and CDR2 from the germline V gene are SNHLY and FYNNEI. This CDR3 spans 18 amino acids. V lost 3 bases and J lost 7; bases outside the gene matches: 19. Here the CDR3 DNA reads TGTGCCAGCAGTGATGGGGTCGGGCCTACAGGGGGAGCTGGGACCCAGTACTTC. Its protein is CASSDGVGPTGGAGTQYF.

This chain uses TRBV10-3 with TRBJ1-1; 7 nucleotides line up with TRBD1. Germline CDR1 is ENHRY and CDR2 is SYGVKD. J was trimmed by 6 bases and V by 3 bases; bases with no gene match: 10. CDR3 length equals 15 residues. This CDR3 is CAISDPSRGLAEAFF. CDR3 in DNA: TGTGCCATCAGTGACCCCTCGAGGGGGCTCGCTGAAGCTTTCTTT.

This clone has just one count. The CDR3 loop reads CASSLSPTASQGTQYF. The CDR3 DNA reads TGTGCCAGCAGCTTGTCACCGACAGCCTCGCAGGGTACGCAGTATTTT. The chain recombines TRBV7-9 with TRBJ2-3; D may be TRBD1 (5 bases). This CDR3 contains 16 residues. V lost 3 bases, J lost 8 bases, and 21 bases lay in between. The germline gives CDR1 SEHNR, CDR2 FQNEAQ (reference sequence).

The chain carries TRBV7-3 and TRBJ1-1, with D hard to call. V was cut by 0 bases and J by 4 bases, with 12 bases left in between. The CDR3 has 15 residues. The germline V gene encodes CDR1 SGHTA and CDR2 FQGTGA. CDR3 nucleotides: TGTGCCAGCAGCTTAACGACGGCCCGGGGCACTGAAGCTTTCTTT. Amino acids: CASSLTTARGTEAFF.

The J gene is TRBJ2-1, the V gene TRBV29-1; D unresolved. Germline CDR1 and CDR2: SQVTM and ANQGSEA. This CDR3 comprises 12 residues. The V end lost 2 bases, the J end lost 7 bases, and 9 bases lay between the germline ends. The CDR3 protein is CSVEPVPNEQFF. Written as DNA, the CDR3 is TGCAGCGTTGAACCTGTCCCGAATGAGCAGTTCTTC.

This clone has only a few counts. The chain recombines TRBV6-5 with TRBJ2-3; no reliable D call. Germline values: CDR1 MNHEY, CDR2 SVGAGI. V lost 2 bases to trimming and J lost 5 bases, with 11 bases between them. The CDR3 extends over 14 amino acids. CDR3 region: CASSYGSVGDTQYF. The DNA for the CDR3 is TGTGCCAGCAGTTACGGCAGCGTTGGAGATACGCAGTATTTT.

The chain recombines TRBV18 with TRBJ1-2; TRBD1 matches at 9 bases. Germline V gene data show CDR1 as KGHSH and CDR2 as LQKENI. Trimming removed 0 bases from V and 0 bases from J; junction bases left unmatched: 2. This CDR3 spans 16 amino acids. The CDR3 region has the DNA TGTGCCAGCTCACCACCGGGGGACAGGGCTAACTATGGCTACACCTTC. Translation gives CASSPPGDRANYGYTF. The whole variable domain, remainder taken from reference TRBV18 and TRBJ1-2, is NAGVMQNPRHLVRRRGQEARLRCSPMKGHSHVYWYRQLPEEGLKFMVYLQKENIIDESGMPKERFSAEFPKEGPSILRIQQVVRGDSAAYFCASSPPGDRANYGYTFGSGTRLTVV.

This clone appeared a single time. This chain connects TRBV2 to TRBJ1-3, with D hard to call. Germline V gene sequence: CDR1 SNHLY, CDR2 FYNNEI. The CDR3 spans 16 residues. Trimming shortened V by 2 bases and J by 0 bases, and 11 bases separated the two germline ends. The CDR3 nucleotides read TGTGCCAGCAGTGAAAGTTCCGATAGCTCTGGAAACACCATATATTTT. Translating it yields CASSESSDSSGNTIYF.

CDR3 in DNA: TGTGCCAGCAGCTTGGCGGGAGGCACAGATACGCAGTATTTT. This sequence encodes CASSLAGGTDTQYF. This chain connects TRBV7-3 to TRBJ2-3, with TRBD2 matching 7 bases. After removal of 3 bases from V and 1 base from J, the junction contained 1 base not matched to a gene. The CDR3 loop spans 14 amino acids. Germline V CDR1 and CDR2: SGHTA, FQGTGA.

This clone was detected only a few times. J is TRBJ1-1 and V is TRBV4-1, with D unclear. Trimming took off 5 bases at V and 2 bases at J, with 6 bases between the two ends. This CDR3 comprises 12 residues. CDR1 MGHRA and CDR2 YSYEKL come from the germline V gene. The CDR3 bases are TGCGCCAGCAGCTTCTCCAACACTGAAGCTTTCTTT. The encoded protein is CASSFSNTEAFF.